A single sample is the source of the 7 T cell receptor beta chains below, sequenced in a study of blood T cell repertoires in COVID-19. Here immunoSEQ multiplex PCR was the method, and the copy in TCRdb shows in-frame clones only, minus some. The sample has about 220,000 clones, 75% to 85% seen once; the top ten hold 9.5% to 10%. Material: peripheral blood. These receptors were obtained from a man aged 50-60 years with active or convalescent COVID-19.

Here the CDR3 reads CASSVAQQVIAGELFF. The CDR3 DNA is TGTGCCAGCAGCGTAGCCCAGCAGGTAATCGCCGGGGAGCTGTTTTTT. This chain links TRBV9 with TRBJ2-2; D is unresolved. Trimming took 0 bases from V and 6 from J, leaving 15 bases between them. The germline V gene has CDR1 SGDLS and CDR2 YYNGEE. The CDR3 sequence is 16 residues long.

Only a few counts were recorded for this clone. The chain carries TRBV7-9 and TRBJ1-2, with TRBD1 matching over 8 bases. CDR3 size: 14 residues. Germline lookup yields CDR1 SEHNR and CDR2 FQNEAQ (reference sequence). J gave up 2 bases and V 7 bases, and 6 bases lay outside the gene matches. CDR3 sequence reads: CASTETGVNYGYTF. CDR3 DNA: TGTGCCAGCACCGAGACAGGGGTAAACTATGGCTACACCTTC.

The DNA of the CDR3 is TGCAGTGCTAGTCGTGGGGGCGCTTACAATGAGCAGTTCTTC. This codes for CSASRGGAYNEQFF. V and J are TRBV20-1 and TRBJ2-1; D possibly corresponds to TRBD1 (6 bases). Germline loops: CDR1 DFQATT, CDR2 SNEGSKA (reference sequence). V gave up 3 bases and J gave up 4 bases, with 13 bases separating them. This CDR3 spans 14 amino acids.

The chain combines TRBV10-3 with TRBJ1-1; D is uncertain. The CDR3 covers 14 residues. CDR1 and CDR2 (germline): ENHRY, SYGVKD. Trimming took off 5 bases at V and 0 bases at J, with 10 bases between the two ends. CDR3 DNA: TGTGCCATCAGTTCGACATCCATGAACACTGAAGCTTTCTTT. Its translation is CAISSTSMNTEAFF.

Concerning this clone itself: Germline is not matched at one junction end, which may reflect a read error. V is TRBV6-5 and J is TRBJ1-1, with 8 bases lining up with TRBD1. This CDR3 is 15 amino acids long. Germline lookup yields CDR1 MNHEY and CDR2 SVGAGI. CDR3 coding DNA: TGTGCCAGCAGCCAGGGGGCGTTTAGGAACGCTGAAGCTTTCTTT. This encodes CASSQGAFRNAEAFF.

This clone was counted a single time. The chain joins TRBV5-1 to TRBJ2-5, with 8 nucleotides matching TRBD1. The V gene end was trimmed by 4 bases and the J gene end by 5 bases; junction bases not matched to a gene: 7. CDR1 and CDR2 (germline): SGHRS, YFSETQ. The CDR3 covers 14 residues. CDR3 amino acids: CASSLLTGEETQYF. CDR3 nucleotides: TGCGCCAGCAGCCTACTGACAGGGGAGGAGACCCAGTACTTC.

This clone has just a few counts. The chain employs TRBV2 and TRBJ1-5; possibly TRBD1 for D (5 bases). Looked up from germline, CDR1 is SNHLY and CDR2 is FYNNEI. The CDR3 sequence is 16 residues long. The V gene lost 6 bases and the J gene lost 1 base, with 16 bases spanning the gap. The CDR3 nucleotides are TGTGCCAGCAGAACACCCCAAGGGGCGAGCAATCAGCCCCAGCATTTT. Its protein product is CASRTPQGASNQPQHF.